These 15 T cell receptor beta chains share one sample of origin, sequenced in a study of T-cell reconstitution after alpha-beta-depleted transplantation in children. The authors prepared the TCRbeta library with unique molecular identifiers. TCRdb reprocessed the PCR reads with MiXCR, giving one entry per CDR3 protein. The table lists some 590,000 distinct CDR3 sequences, about 10% of them singletons, with about 4.3% in the top ten. Sequenced here: PBMCs from the stem cell graft donor, sampled from the stem cell graft. The source of these receptors is a human donor who donated a stem cell graft to a child with acute myeloid leukemia.

The sample holds many counts of this clonotype. The chain links TRBV5-1 to TRBJ2-3; TRBD2 is a possible D gene (5 bases). The CDR3 has 14 residues. Germline CDR1 is SGHRS and CDR2 is YFSETQ. V was shortened by 5 bases and J by 3 bases, with 13 bases between the two germline ends. The CDR3: CASRPRIATDTQYF. The CDR3 nucleotides are TGCGCCAGCAGACCCCGTATAGCGACAGATACGCAGTATTTT.

This clonotype was counted a few times. J is TRBJ1-2 and V is TRBV20-1; maybe TRBD1 (6 bases). The CDR3 runs to 14 residues. Germline lookup yields CDR1 DFQATT and CDR2 SNEGSKA (reference sequence). V shed 6 bases and J shed 5 bases, with 19 bases lying between them. The CDR3 nucleotides read TGCAGTGCCAAATTCTGGACAGAGGTATATGGCTACACCTTC. Translating gives CSAKFWTEVYGYTF.

This clonotype was recorded at least ten times. This chain uses TRBV3-1 with TRBJ2-5; unclear D gene. The V gene lost 4 bases and the J gene lost 5 bases, with 14 bases spanning the gap. This CDR3 comprises 14 residues. Germline V gene lookup returns CDR1 LGHDT and CDR2 YNNKEL (reference sequence). CDR3 coding DNA: TGTGCCAGCAGCCTCGTCAACGCCCGGGAGACCCAGTACTTC. Its protein is CASSLVNARETQYF.

This clonotype was detected many times. V is TRBV12-3 or TRBV12-4 and J is TRBJ2-1; 9 nucleotides line up with TRBD2. The CDR3 has 15 amino acids. The V and J ends lost 3 bases and 5 bases, in that order; junction bases with no gene match: 5. CDR3 nucleotide sequence: TGTGCCAGCAGTTTGGCATCTAGCGGGAACAATGAGCAGTTCTTC. The encoded protein is CASSLASSGNNEQFF.

This clonotype showed up many times. V and J are TRBV7-2 and TRBJ2-3; D unresolved. The CDR3 contains 13 residues. The germline V gene has CDR1 SGHTA and CDR2 FQGNSA. V gave up 3 bases and J gave up 6 bases, with 10 bases separating them. The CDR3 DNA sequence: TGTGCCAGCAGCTTCACGATCCCTGATACGCAGTATTTT. This encodes CASSFTIPDTQYF.

The V gene is TRBV7-2, the J gene TRBJ1-2; possibly TRBD1 for D (6 bases). The V and J ends lost 1 base and 1 base respectively, with 13 bases between them. The V gene's germline CDR1 is SGHTA and CDR2 FQGNSA. The CDR3 consists of 16 residues. The CDR3 spells CASSLGGQGINYGYTF. The CDR3 region has the DNA TGTGCCAGCAGCTTAGGGGGACAAGGTATTAACTATGGCTACACCTTC.

This clonotype was picked up many times. The chain joins TRBV7-9 to TRBJ2-5, with 13 bases aligning to TRBD2. J lost 5 bases, V lost 5 bases, and 11 bases had no gene match. The CDR3 extends over 17 amino acids. CDR1 and CDR2 (germline): SEHNR, FQNEAQ (reference sequence). The CDR3 is CASSPPLAGGPVETQYF. For the CDR3, the DNA is TGTGCCAGCAGCCCACCACTAGCGGGAGGGCCTGTTGAGACCCAGTACTTC.

This clonotype was detected only a few times. The rearrangement joins TRBV5-1 to TRBJ2-3, with 9 bases matching TRBD1. The CDR3 spans 13 residues. V lost 8 bases, J lost 5 bases, and 6 bases stayed unmatched. Germline V gene data show CDR1 as SGHRS and CDR2 as YFSETQ. The CDR3 spells CASSWTGEDTQYF. In DNA, the CDR3 is TGCGCCAGTAGTTGGACAGGGGAAGATACGCAGTATTTT.

The chain links TRBV29-1 to TRBJ2-3; TRBD2 matches at 7 bases. J gave up 2 bases and V 6 bases, and 8 bases lay outside the gene matches. The CDR3 runs 14 residues. CDR1 and CDR2 from the germline V gene are SQVTM and ANQGSEA. CDR3 nucleotide sequence: TGCAGCGTCGGAGGCGGGAGACCCACAGATACGCAGTATTTT. Its translation: CSVGGGRPTDTQYF.

This clonotype was seen more than once but under ten times. The gene calls are TRBV28 and TRBJ2-1; either TRBD1 or TRBD2 may supply D (5 bases each). The CDR3 has 16 amino acids. With 2 bases removed from V and 0 bases from J, the gap between germline ends came to 11 bases. The germline gives CDR1 MDHEN, CDR2 SYDVKM. The CDR3 protein is CASSLISGGSYNEQFF. CDR3 DNA sequence: TGTGCCAGCAGTTTAATTTCTGGGGGCTCCTACAATGAGCAGTTCTTC.

The chain employs TRBV25-1 and TRBJ1-1; D possibly corresponds to TRBD1 (6 bases). Germline V gene data show CDR1 as MGHDK and CDR2 as SYGVNS. The CDR3 contains 14 residues. V lost 0 bases, J lost 11 bases, and 16 bases lay in between. The CDR3 loop is CASSEYGRGGNAFF. CDR3 in DNA: TGTGCCAGCAGTGAATATGGTCGGGGGGGCAACGCTTTCTTT.

Only a few counts were recorded for this clonotype. The genes are TRBV20-1 and TRBJ2-7; 10 bases are shared with TRBD2. Germline assignment: CDR1 DFQATT and CDR2 SNEGSKA (reference sequence). V lost 6 bases to trimming and J lost 3 bases; unmatched junction nucleotides: 11. The CDR3 is made up of 15 amino acids. Here the CDR3 reads CSADGTAGGNYEQYF. CDR3 coding DNA: TGCAGTGCGGATGGGACAGCGGGAGGGAACTACGAGCAGTACTTC.

The chain links TRBV24-1 to TRBJ2-1, with 13 bases matching TRBD2. Germline CDR1 is KGHDR and CDR2 is SFDVKD. The junction had 10 bases not matched to a gene; V was cut back by 1 base and J by 5 bases. The CDR3 has 19 amino acids. The CDR3 here is CATSDFSGTSGNNNNEQFF. CDR3 DNA: TGTGCCACCAGTGATTTTAGTGGGACTAGCGGGAATAATAACAATGAGCAGTTCTTC.

This clonotype was seen many times. This sequence joins TRBV5-6 and TRBJ2-1, with 7 bases matching TRBD1. Germline assignment: CDR1 SGHDT and CDR2 YYEEEE. The CDR3 loop spans 12 amino acids. The V segment lost 3 bases and the J segment 9 bases; nucleotides outside the gene matches: 3. For the CDR3, the DNA is TGTGCCAGCAGCTCGACAGGGATTGAGCAGTTCTTC. Amino acid sequence: CASSSTGIEQFF.

This clonotype was seen a few times. This chain connects TRBV11-2 to TRBJ2-7, with D tentatively TRBD1 (5 bases). There are 18 residues in the CDR3. Germline V gene sequence: CDR1 SGHAT, CDR2 FQNNGV. V was clipped by 1 base and J by 4 bases, with 23 bases between them. CDR3 DNA sequence: TGTGCCAGCAGCTTAGTTCGGCAGGGTTTGGGGAATCGATACGAGCAGTACTTC. It is translated as CASSLVRQGLGNRYEQYF.